This TCR beta chain was identified during a study of T cell responses to AZD1222 COVID-19 vaccine. The table came from immunoSEQ multiplex PCR; TCRdb's copy has only in-frame clones and leaves some out. Here the sample spans about 150,000 clones, about 91% being singletons. Looked up from germline, CDR1 is MNHEY and CDR2 is SMNVEV (reference sequence). This CDR3 has 14 amino acids. Trimming removed 3 bases at V and 6 bases at J, with 9 bases between. The chain has TRBV27 and TRBJ1-6; D gene uncertain. The sequencing used peripheral blood, collected on day 0 of AZD1222 vaccination. The origin of this receptor is an adult in good health. The CDR3 loop is CASSLGTVNSPLHF. DNA of the CDR3: TGTGCCAGCAGTTTGGGTACAGTTAATTCACCCCTCCACTTT.